This entry concerns a single T cell receptor (beta chain). The data belong to a study of T-cell reconstitution after alpha-beta-depleted transplantation in children. TCRbeta library preparation incorporated unique molecular identifiers. TCRdb ran MiXCR on the PCR reads and lists one entry per CDR3 protein. The sample contains 780,000 or so distinct CDR3 sequences, roughly 15% of which appear only once. The V segment lost 6 bases and the J segment 2 bases; nucleotides outside the gene matches: 7. The V gene's germline CDR1 is MNHEY and CDR2 SVGEGT. The CDR3 contains 15 residues. The V gene is TRBV6-2 or TRBV6-3, the J gene TRBJ2-7, with 10 nucleotides matching TRBD2. Sequencing was performed on PBMCs, mostly from graft donor cells, taken 360 days after TCRalphabeta/CD19-depleted stem cell transplant. The origin of this receptor is a male patient younger than 18 who had a stem cell transplant for acute lymphoblastic leukemia, so the T cells may come from the graft donor. CDR3 sequence: CASRLSGRAPYEQYF. CDR3 nucleotide sequence: TGTGCCAGCAGACTCAGCGGGAGGGCTCCCTACGAGCAGTACTTC.